This T cell receptor beta chain originates from a study of Graves' ophthalmopathy and Graves' hyperthyroidism. Overall study: Peripheral blood was gathered at the point of initial diagnosis, before any treatment started.

The germline V gene encodes CDR1 LGHNA and CDR2 YSLEER. Trimming removed 3 bases from V and 8 bases from J, with 13 bases in between. The CDR3 is 14 amino acids. Amplifying from RNA transcripts, the study obtained TCR beta CDR3 regions. First-round RT-PCR employed HTBI primers, with a second-round multiplex PCR after it. MiXCR, run by TCRdb on the multiplex PCR reads, gives a single entry per CDR3 protein. The data contain hundreds of thousands of distinct CDR3 sequences, about 40% of them singletons. The source material was peripheral blood. The chain employs TRBV4-3 and TRBJ1-4; D possibly corresponds to TRBD1 (6 bases). This receptor was obtained from an adult man with Graves' ophthalmopathy. The CDR3 nucleotides read TGCGCCAGCAGCCAGACAGGCGTTCGGGAAAAACTGTTTTTT. It translates to CASSQTGVREKLFF.